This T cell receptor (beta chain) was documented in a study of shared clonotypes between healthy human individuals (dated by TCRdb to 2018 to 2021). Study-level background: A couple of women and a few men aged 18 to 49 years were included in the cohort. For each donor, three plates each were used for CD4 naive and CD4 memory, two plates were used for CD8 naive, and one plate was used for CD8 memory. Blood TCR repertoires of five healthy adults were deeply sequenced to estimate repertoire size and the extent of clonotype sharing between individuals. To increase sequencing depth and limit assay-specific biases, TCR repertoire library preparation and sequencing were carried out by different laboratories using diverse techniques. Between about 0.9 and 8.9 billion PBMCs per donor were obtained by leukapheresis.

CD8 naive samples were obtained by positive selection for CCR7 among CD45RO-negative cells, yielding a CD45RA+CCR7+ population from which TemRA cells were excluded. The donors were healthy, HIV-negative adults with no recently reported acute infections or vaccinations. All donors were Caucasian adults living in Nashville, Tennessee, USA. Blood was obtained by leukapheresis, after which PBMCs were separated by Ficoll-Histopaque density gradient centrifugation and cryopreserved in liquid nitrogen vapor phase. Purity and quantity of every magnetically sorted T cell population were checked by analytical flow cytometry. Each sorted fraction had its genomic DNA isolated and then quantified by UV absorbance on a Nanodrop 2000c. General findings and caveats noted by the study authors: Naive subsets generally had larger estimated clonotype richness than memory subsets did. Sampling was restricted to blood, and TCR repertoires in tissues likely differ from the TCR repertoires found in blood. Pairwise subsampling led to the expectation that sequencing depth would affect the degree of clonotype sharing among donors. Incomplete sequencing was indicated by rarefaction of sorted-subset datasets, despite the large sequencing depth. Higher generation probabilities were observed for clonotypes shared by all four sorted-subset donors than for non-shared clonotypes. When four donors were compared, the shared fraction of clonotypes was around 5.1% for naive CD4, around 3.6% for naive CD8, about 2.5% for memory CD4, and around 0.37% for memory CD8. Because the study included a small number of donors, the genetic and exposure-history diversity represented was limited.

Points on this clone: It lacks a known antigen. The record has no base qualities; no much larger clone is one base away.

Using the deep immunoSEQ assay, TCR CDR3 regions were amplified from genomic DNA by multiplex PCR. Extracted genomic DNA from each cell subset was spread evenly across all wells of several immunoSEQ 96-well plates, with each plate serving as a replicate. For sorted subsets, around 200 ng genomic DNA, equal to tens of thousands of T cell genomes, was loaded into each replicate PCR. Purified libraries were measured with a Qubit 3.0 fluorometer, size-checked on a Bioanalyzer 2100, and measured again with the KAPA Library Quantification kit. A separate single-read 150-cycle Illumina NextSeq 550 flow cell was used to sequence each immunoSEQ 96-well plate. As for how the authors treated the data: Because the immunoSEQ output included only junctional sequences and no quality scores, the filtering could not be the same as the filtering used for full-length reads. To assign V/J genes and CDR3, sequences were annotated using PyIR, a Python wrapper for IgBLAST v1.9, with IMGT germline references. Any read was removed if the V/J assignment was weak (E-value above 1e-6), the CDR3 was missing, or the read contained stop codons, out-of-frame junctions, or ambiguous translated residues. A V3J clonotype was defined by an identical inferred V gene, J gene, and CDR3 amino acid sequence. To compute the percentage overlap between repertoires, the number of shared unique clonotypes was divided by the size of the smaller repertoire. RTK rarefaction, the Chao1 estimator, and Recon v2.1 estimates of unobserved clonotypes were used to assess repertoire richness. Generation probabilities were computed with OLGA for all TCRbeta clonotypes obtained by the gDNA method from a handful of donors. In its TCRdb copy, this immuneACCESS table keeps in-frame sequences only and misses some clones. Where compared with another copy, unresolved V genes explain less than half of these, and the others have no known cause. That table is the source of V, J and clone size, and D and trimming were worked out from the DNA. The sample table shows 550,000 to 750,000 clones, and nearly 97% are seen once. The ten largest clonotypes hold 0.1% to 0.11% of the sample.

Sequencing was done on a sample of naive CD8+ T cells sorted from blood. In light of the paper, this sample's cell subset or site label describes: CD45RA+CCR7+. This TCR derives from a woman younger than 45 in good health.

The nucleotide sequence reads TGTGCCAGCAGCCACACAGGGAACTATGGCTACACCTTC. Translated, this is CASSHTGNYGYTF. The receptor chain draws on TRBV5-6 and TRBJ1-2; TRBD1 might be the D gene, on 6 matching bases. Taken from cysteine to phenylalanine, the CDR3 has 13 residues. Just the 39-base CDR3 DNA is kept, in frame starting at base 1. CDR1 and CDR2 (SGHDT, YYEEEE) derive from the germline V gene. V is shortened by 4 bases, J by 2 bases, and the region joining them spans 9 bases. The CDR3 plus the reference TRBV5-6 and TRBJ1-2 genes for the other parts give the full variable domain: DAGVTQSPTHLIKTRGQQVTLRCSPKSGHDTVSWYQQALGQGPQFIFQYYEEEERQRGNFPDRFSGHQFPNYSSELNVNALLLGDSALYLCASSHTGNYGYTFGSGTRLTVV.